Reported below is one T cell receptor beta chain. The length of the CDR3 is 16 residues. V was trimmed by 5 bases and J by 1 base, leaving 18 bases between them. Germline V gene data show CDR1 as SGHAT and CDR2 as FQNNGV. These data are taken from a study of blood T cell repertoires in COVID-19. Overall study: Researchers got acute and convalescent COVID-19 samples from the United States, Italy and Spain.

Profiled with immunoSEQ multiplex PCR; TCRdb holds only in-frame clones, not every one. The sample has under 450,000 clones; roughly 87% are singletons. Symptom resolution, clearance, or two negative PCRs marked donors in Cohort 3 as recovered. The sequence was collected from a woman between 25 and 40 years old who had recovered from COVID-19. The chain joins TRBV11-2 to TRBJ2-7, with D possibly matching TRBD2 (5 bases). Sequences were obtained from PBMCs or T cells enriched from blood (not recorded which). CDR3 sequence reads: CASSTRRDGESYEQYF. The DNA for the CDR3 is TGTGCCAGCAGCACCCGGCGAGACGGGGAATCCTACGAGCAGTACTTC.